The text below deals with one TCR beta chain. At one of its ends the junction is not consistent with the germline gene, which may arise from a read error. The data originate from a study of blood T cell repertoires in COVID-19. Germline V gives CDR1 SQVTM, CDR2 ANQGSEA. The CDR3 has 11 amino acids. As originally analysed: Amplification of reference gene primers was used by the study to estimate nucleated cell counts. Sequencing used immunoSEQ multiplex PCR; TCRdb keeps in-frame clones, though not all of them. That table supplies the V and J calls and clone size; D and trimming were determined from the DNA. The sample carries some 260,000 clones, 88% recorded once.

This clonotype was obtained from a human donor in a cohort sampled during active COVID-19. Sequencing was performed on peripheral blood. The rearrangement joins TRBV29-1 to TRBJ2-7; possible D gene TRBD2, 6 bases. The CDR3 protein is CSGVRDSSLHF. CDR3 nucleotide sequence: TGCAGCGGTGTCCGGGACTCCAGCCTGCACTTC.